Given below is one TCR beta chain in context. The data originate from a study of blood T cell repertoires in COVID-19. Two negative PCRs, clearance, or symptom resolution were required of recovered Cohort 3 donors. Profiling relied on immunoSEQ multiplex PCR, and the TCRdb table lists in-frame clones only, not all of them. The table includes under 300,000 clones, around 88% detected once. V dropped 4 bases and J dropped 2; count of bases not matched to a gene: 4. Germline V CDR1 and CDR2: SGHTA, FQGTGA. The CDR3 runs to 15 residues. The receptor comes from a man aged 35 to 55 who had recovered from COVID-19. Sequenced sample: PBMCs or T cells enriched from blood (not recorded which). The chain joins TRBV7-3 to TRBJ2-2, with 7 bases that match TRBD1. As DNA, the CDR3 is TGTGCCAGCAGCTCAAACAGGGGAAACACCGGGGAGCTGTTTTTT. Translating it yields CASSSNRGNTGELFF.